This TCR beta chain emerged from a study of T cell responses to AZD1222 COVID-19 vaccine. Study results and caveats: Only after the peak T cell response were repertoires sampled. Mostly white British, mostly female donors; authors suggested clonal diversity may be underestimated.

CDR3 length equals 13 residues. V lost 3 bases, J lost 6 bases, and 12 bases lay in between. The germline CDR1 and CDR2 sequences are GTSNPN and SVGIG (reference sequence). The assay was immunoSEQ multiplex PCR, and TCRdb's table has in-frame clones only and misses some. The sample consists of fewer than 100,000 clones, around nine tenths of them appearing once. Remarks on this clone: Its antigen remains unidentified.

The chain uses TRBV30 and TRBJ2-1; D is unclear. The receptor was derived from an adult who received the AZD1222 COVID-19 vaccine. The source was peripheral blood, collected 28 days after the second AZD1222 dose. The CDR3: CAWRMTSGNEQFF. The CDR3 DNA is TGTGCCTGGAGAATGACATCGGGCAATGAGCAGTTCTTC.